Listed below are T cell receptor beta chains from one sample, sequenced in a study of memory CD4+ T cells and cytomegalovirus serostatus. TCRdb keeps only in-frame clones here, not all; method: immunoSEQ multiplex PCR. In the table there are more than 35,000 clones, 75% to 80% of which are singletons. The specimen was memory CD4+ T cells from blood. These receptors were obtained from an adult in good health and CMV-seronegative. CDR3s include the opening cysteine and the closing phenylalanine or tryptophan. Each record gives: V gene, D gene, J gene, clone size, CDR3 protein, CDR3 DNA. The D gene is left open where the match is weak. Part of the rows lack a size; the others show once, few, many or a class for expanded clones.

>TRBV25-1|TRBD1|TRBJ2-7|-
CASSEPGTGSYEQYF
TGTGCCAGCAGTGAGCCCGGGACAGGGTCCTACGAGCAGTACTTC
>TRBV19|TRBD2|TRBJ2-5|-
CASSMRRGNGETQYF
TGTGCCAGTAGTATGCGGCGGGGGAACGGAGAGACCCAGTACTTC
>TRBV27|-|TRBJ1-2|-
CASSLTQAGAGYTF
TGTGCCAGCAGTCTCACCCAGGCAGGCGCCGGCTACACCTTC
>TRBV30|-|TRBJ1-1|-
CAWNGRTEAFF
TGTGCCTGGAACGGTAGAACTGAAGCTTTCTTT
>TRBV6-1|-|TRBJ2-3|-
CASSVPGTPQYF
TGTGCCAGCAGTGTTCCCGGGACCCCACAGTATTTT
>TRBV11-2|-|TRBJ2-5|-
CASSLGTKEETQYF
TGTGCCAGCAGCCTGGGGACGAAGGAAGAGACCCAGTACTTC
>TRBV2|-|TRBJ1-4|once
CASRDPSPNEKLFF
TGTGCCAGCAGGGATCCCTCACCTAATGAAAAACTGTTTTTT
>TRBV13|-|TRBJ1-1|-
CASSQKYPKNTEAFF
TGTGCCAGCAGCCAGAAATACCCGAAGAACACTGAAGCTTTCTTT
>TRBV27|-|TRBJ1-1|few
CASGVTEAFF
TGTGCCAGTGGGGTCACTGAAGCTTTCTTT
>TRBV5-1|TRBD1|TRBJ2-1|-
CASSYWTGGNEQFF
TGCGCCAGCAGCTATTGGACAGGTGGCAATGAGCAGTTCTTC
>TRBV7-2|TRBD2|TRBJ2-1|-
CASSSLGLAGYEQFF
TGTGCCAGCAGCTCCCTCGGACTAGCGGGATACGAGCAGTTCTTC
>TRBV5-1|TRBD1|TRBJ2-3|-
CASRGQGWTDTQYF
TGCGCCAGCAGGGGACAGGGGTGGACAGATACGCAGTATTTT
>TRBV5-1|-|TRBJ1-2|once
CASGRGSPGDGYTF
TGCGCCAGCGGTCGGGGCAGCCCTGGGGATGGCTACACCTTC
>TRBV25-1|-|TRBJ2-3|medium-sized
CASSGERRDRHTDTQYF
TGTGCCAGCAGTGGAGAACGGCGGGACCGACACACAGATACGCAGTATTTT
>TRBV6-6|-|TRBJ1-2|-
CASSSHGVYGYTF
TGTGCCAGCAGCAGTCACGGGGTCTATGGCTACACCTTC
>TRBV6-5|TRBD1|TRBJ2-7|-
CASSYQTGGKNEQYF
TGTGCCAGCAGTTACCAGACAGGGGGCAAGAACGAGCAGTACTTC
>TRBV18|-|TRBJ2-4|-
CASSSQGRSDIQYF
TGTGCCAGCTCATCCCAGGGGAGATCAGACATTCAGTACTTC
>TRBV5-1|-|TRBJ1-6|-
CASSLGLIAQGWGSPLHF
TGCGCCAGCAGCTTGGGTCTTATAGCGCAGGGGTGGGGATCACCCCTCCACTTT
>TRBV5-1|TRBD1|TRBJ2-6|-
CASSLAGQALSGANVLTF
TGCGCCAGCAGCTTGGCGGGACAGGCCCTCTCTGGGGCCAACGTCCTGACTTTC
>TRBV6-5|TRBD1|TRBJ1-6|-
CASSYSGGNSPLHF
TGTGCCAGCAGTTACTCAGGGGGCAATTCACCCCTCCACTTT
>TRBV6-1|-|TRBJ1-3|once
CASSDGGSSGNTIYF
TGTGCCAGCAGTGATGGGGGGAGCTCTGGAAACACCATATATTTT
>TRBV6-5|TRBD1|TRBJ1-2|-
CASSSTGNGYTF
TGTGCCAGCAGTTCGACAGGGAATGGCTACACCTTC
>TRBV5-1|TRBD1|TRBJ1-1|-
CASSSQGGQGEAFF
TGCGCCAGCAGCTCCCAAGGTGGACAGGGCGAAGCTTTCTTT
>TRBV11-2|TRBD1|TRBJ2-6|-
CASSTWTGVLSGANVLTF
TGTGCCAGCAGCACTTGGACAGGGGTTTTGTCGGGGGCCAACGTCCTGACTTTC
>TRBV28|TRBD1|TRBJ2-6|-
CASREQGDGANVLTF
TGTGCCAGCAGGGAACAGGGGGACGGGGCCAACGTCCTGACTTTC
>TRBV5-5|TRBD2|TRBJ2-1|-
CASSFLGGGADEQFF
TGTGCCAGCAGCTTTCTCGGCGGGGGGGCAGATGAGCAGTTCTTC
>TRBV6-5|-|TRBJ2-7|once
CASRTNSYEQYF
TGTGCCAGCAGAACAAACTCCTACGAGCAGTACTTC
>TRBV5-8|TRBD1|TRBJ1-1|-
CASSQSTGSNTEAFF
TGTGCCAGCAGCCAGTCGACAGGGAGCAACACTGAAGCTTTCTTT
>TRBV11-3|TRBD2|TRBJ2-3|-
CASSLEGRGTDTQYF
TGTGCCAGCAGCTTAGAAGGGAGGGGCACAGATACGCAGTATTTT
>TRBV30|TRBD1|TRBJ2-7|-
CAWGQGISSYEQYF
TGTGCCTGGGGACAGGGAATCTCCTCCTACGAGCAGTACTTC
>TRBV6-6|-|TRBJ1-2|-
CASSYSSGNYGYTF
TGTGCCAGCAGTTACTCATCAGGAAACTATGGCTACACCTTC
>TRBV7-6|-|TRBJ2-7|-
CASSLEKEQYF
TGTGCCAGCAGCTTAGAGAAGGAGCAGTACTTC
>TRBV27|TRBD1|TRBJ1-4|-
CARGQGEDEKLFF
TGTGCCAGAGGACAGGGGGAGGATGAAAAACTGTTTTTT
>TRBV6-5|-|TRBJ1-6|medium-sized
CASSYADSYNSPLHF
TGTGCCAGCAGTTACGCGGACTCCTATAATTCACCCCTCCACTTT
>TRBV7-9|-|TRBJ1-1|-
CASSLASKGSTEAFF
TGTGCCAGCAGCTTAGCGTCTAAGGGGAGCACTGAAGCTTTCTTT
>TRBV11-1|TRBD2|TRBJ2-5|-
CASSLGGTNQETQYF
TGTGCCAGCAGCTTGGGTGGGACTAACCAAGAGACCCAGTACTTC
>TRBV6-5|-|TRBJ2-7|-
CASSSRYEQYF
TGTGCCAGCAGTTCCCGCTACGAGCAGTACTTC
>TRBV9|TRBD2|TRBJ2-7|-
CASGGGTSADEQYF
TGTGCCAGCGGTGGCGGGACTAGCGCCGACGAGCAGTACTTC
>TRBV30|-|TRBJ2-6|-
CAWGRFIAGANVLTF
TGTGCCTGGGGACGTTTTATTGCTGGGGCCAACGTCCTGACTTTC
>TRBV5-1|TRBD1|TRBJ1-1|-
CASSLVQGTSRTEAFF
TGCGCCAGCAGCTTGGTACAGGGGACATCGAGGACTGAAGCTTTCTTT
>TRBV4-2|-|TRBJ2-2|once
CASSQDRGAGELFF
TGTGCCAGCAGCCAAGACAGGGGGGCCGGGGAGCTGTTTTTT
>TRBV7-2|-|TRBJ1-2|-
CASSPKSAGNYGYTF
TGTGCCAGCAGCCCAAAGTCGGCAGGGAACTATGGCTACACCTTC
>TRBV7-2|TRBD1|TRBJ1-5|-
CASSRGQGSNQPQHF
TGTGCCAGCAGCCGCGGACAGGGTTCCAATCAGCCCCAGCATTTT
>TRBV5-1|-|TRBJ2-5|once
CASSWVGQVQETQYF
TGCGCCAGCAGCTGGGTGGGTCAGGTCCAAGAGACCCAGTACTTC
>TRBV5-6|-|TRBJ2-7|once
CASSLPSGDNYEQYF
TGTGCCAGCAGCTTGCCCAGCGGGGACAACTACGAGCAGTACTTC
>TRBV30|TRBD1|TRBJ2-2|-
CAWSRGPAGGLAGELFF
TGTGCCTGGAGCCGGGGGCCTGCAGGGGGCCTAGCCGGGGAGCTGTTTTTT
>TRBV6-1|TRBD2|TRBJ2-3|-
CASKGLASSDTQYF
TGTGCCAGCAAAGGACTAGCGAGTAGTGATACGCAGTATTTT
>TRBV5-4|-|TRBJ2-7|-
CASSLMGSKEQYF
TGTGCCAGCAGCTTGATGGGGTCGAAGGAGCAGTACTTC
>TRBV5-1|TRBD1|TRBJ1-5|-
CASSEGQGGNQPQHF
TGCGCCAGCAGCGAGGGACAGGGGGGCAATCAGCCCCAGCATTTT
>TRBV11-2|TRBD2|TRBJ2-7|-
CASSFSGGAHEQYF
TGTGCCAGCAGCTTTAGCGGGGGGGCCCACGAGCAGTACTTC
>TRBV2|-|TRBJ2-4|-
CASSENRVIAKNIQYF
TGTGCCAGCAGTGAGAACAGGGTAATCGCCAAAAACATTCAGTACTTC
>TRBV5-1|-|TRBJ2-5|-
CASSLGVGSTAQYF
TGCGCCAGCAGCTTGGGCGTCGGGTCCACGGCCCAGTACTTC
>TRBV4-1|-|TRBJ2-7|-
CASSQVDMGFSYEQYF
TGCGCCAGCAGCCAAGTGGACATGGGGTTCTCCTACGAGCAGTACTTC
>TRBV11-2|-|TRBJ1-6|-
CASSPRGWNSPLHF
TGTGCCAGCAGCCCCAGAGGGTGGAATTCACCCCTCCACTTT
>TRBV5-1|-|TRBJ2-1|-
CASSLGPGIYNEQFF
TGCGCCAGCAGCTTGGGACCCGGAATCTACAATGAGCAGTTCTTC
>TRBV16|-|TRBJ2-4|once
CASSPSSGARAKNIQYF
TGTGCCAGCAGCCCATCATCAGGGGCTCGGGCCAAAAACATTCAGTACTTC
>TRBV27|-|TRBJ1-6|few
CASSLSGWVQANSPLHF
TGTGCCAGCAGTTTATCGGGATGGGTACAGGCTAATTCACCCCTCCACTTT
>TRBV5-4|TRBD1|TRBJ1-1|-
CASSFDRGYTEAFF
TGTGCCAGCAGCTTTGACAGGGGTTACACTGAAGCTTTCTTT
>TRBV27|-|TRBJ2-7|-
CASRSQGWVEQYF
TGTGCCAGCAGGTCACAGGGATGGGTCGAGCAGTACTTC
>TRBV6-1|-|TRBJ2-7|-
CASSVAVRLYEQYF
TGTGCCAGCAGTGTGGCGGTCCGTCTCTACGAGCAGTACTTC